Below, 16 T cell receptor beta chains from the same sample are listed, as sequenced in a study of T-cell memory formation after mild COVID-19. TCRdb re-called the 5' RACE reads through MiXCR, storing one row per CDR3 protein. In the table there are around 340,000 distinct CDR3 sequences, 13% to 15% of which are singletons. Source material: PBMCs or a T cell subset sorted from them (not recorded which). The receptor source for this set is a man between 18 and 35 years old who had mild COVID-19 (a few samples of this study predate the infection). Cell type and time point are not known.

This clonotype appeared many times. The genes are TRBV4-2 and TRBJ2-2; D perhaps matches TRBD2 (5 bases). With 4 bases removed from V and 0 bases from J, the gap between germline ends came to 6 bases. Germline V gene data show CDR1 as LGHNA and CDR2 as YNFKEQ. The CDR3 has 14 amino acids. The CDR3 region is CASSRGPNTGELFF. CDR3 nucleotides: TGTGCCAGCAGCCGAGGGCCGAACACCGGGGAGCTGTTTTTT.

The chain employs TRBV10-1 and TRBJ2-3; the match to TRBD2 covers 8 bases. V lost 0 bases to trimming and J lost 5 bases; unmatched junction nucleotides: 7. Per the germline V gene, CDR1 is WNHNN and CDR2 is SYGVQD (reference sequence). The CDR3 is made up of 16 amino acids. The DNA of the CDR3 is TGCGCCAGCAGTGAGTCTCGGGGGGGGCCGGGAGATACGCAGTATTTT. It specifies CASSESRGGPGDTQYF.

The chain joins TRBV29-1 to TRBJ1-2, with 8 positions matching TRBD1. CDR1 SQVTM and CDR2 ANQGSEA come from the germline V gene. With 5 bases clipped from V and 5 bases from J, the junction kept 10 bases outside the gene matches. This CDR3 has 14 amino acids. For the CDR3, the DNA is TGCAGCGTTCCAGAGTTCGGACAGGGATATGGCTACACCTTC. It is translated as CSVPEFGQGYGYTF.

This clonotype was detected a few times. J is TRBJ2-5 and V is TRBV7-7; perhaps D is TRBD1 or TRBD2 (6 bases each). Per the germline V gene, CDR1 is SSHAT and CDR2 is FNYEAQ (reference sequence). V lost 5 bases to trimming and J lost 5 bases, with 18 bases between them. The CDR3 loop spans 15 amino acids. The CDR3 coding sequence is TGTGCCAGCAGCAGCTCCCGGGGGCTCGGGGAGACCCAGTACTTC. It is translated as CASSSSRGLGETQYF.

The gene calls are TRBV18 and TRBJ2-3, with TRBD2 as a possible D gene (5 bases). CDR3 length: 15 amino acids. Per the germline V gene, CDR1 is KGHSH and CDR2 is LQKENI. V was clipped by 0 bases and J by 5 bases, with 12 bases between them. Here the CDR3 reads CASSPPMVGGDTQYF. CDR3 bases: TGTGCCAGCTCACCACCGATGGTAGGAGGAGATACGCAGTATTTT.

This clonotype appeared many times. The rearrangement joins TRBV5-1 to TRBJ1-1; 9 bases fit TRBD1. Unmatched junction bases numbered 8, after V lost 4 bases and J lost 4 bases. Germline V gives CDR1 SGHRS, CDR2 YFSETQ. There are 15 residues in the CDR3. CDR3 sequence (DNA): TGCGCCAGCAGCCCGGGACAGGGAGGAGGCACTGAAGCTTTCTTT. This translates into CASSPGQGGGTEAFF.

This clonotype has ten or more counts. In DNA, the CDR3 is TGCAGCGCGACCGGGACAGGGGGCACAGATACGCAGTATTTT. This translates into CSATGTGGTDTQYF. J is TRBJ2-3 and V is TRBV29-1; TRBD1 agrees at 10 bases. Germline V gene lookup returns CDR1 SQVTM and CDR2 ANQGSEA. The CDR3 is 14 amino acids. Unmatched junction bases numbered 5, after V lost 7 bases and J lost 1 base.

The chain recombines TRBV29-1 with TRBJ2-7, with D uncertain. CDR3 length: 15 residues. Looked up from germline, CDR1 is SQVTM and CDR2 is ANQGSEA. Trimming pared 2 bases from V and 3 bases from J, leaving 17 bases between. CDR3 coding DNA: TGCAGCGTTGAACTCTACACCAGCCCAGGCTACGAGCAGTACTTC. Its translation is CSVELYTSPGYEQYF.

This chain joins TRBV12-3 or TRBV12-4 and TRBJ1-5; D is undetermined. This CDR3 has 14 residues. V lost 3 bases to trimming and J lost 6 bases, with 12 bases between them. The CDR3 DNA reads as TGTGCCAGCAGTTTGAGGGTTACGGGTCAGCCCCAGCATTTT. Its translation: CASSLRVTGQPQHF.

The chain is built from TRBV4-1 and TRBJ2-5; 8 bases line up with TRBD2. The CDR3 consists of 16 residues. The germline V gene encodes CDR1 MGHRA and CDR2 YSYEKL. V lost 1 base, J lost 4 bases, and 8 bases stayed unmatched. The CDR3 sequence: CASSQVPGGAGETQYF. The CDR3, as DNA: TGCGCCAGCAGCCAAGTCCCCGGGGGGGCGGGAGAGACCCAGTACTTC.

Many counts were recorded for this clonotype. The chain uses TRBV24-1 and TRBJ2-5; 9 bases line up with TRBD1. This CDR3 region has 17 residues. J gave up 5 bases and V 4 bases, and 13 bases lay outside the gene matches. Germline V gene lookup returns CDR1 KGHDR and CDR2 SFDVKD. The CDR3 DNA sequence: TGTGCCACCAGTGACCCCGCGAGACAGGGGGTCAGCGAGACCCAGTACTTC. Its translation: CATSDPARQGVSETQYF.

The V call is TRBV6-5, the J call TRBJ1-1, with a weak D call TRBD1 (5 bases). Germline assignment: CDR1 MNHEY and CDR2 SVGAGI. V lost 0 bases and J lost 7, with 12 bases in between. The CDR3 runs 14 residues. CDR3 nucleotide sequence: TGTGCCAGCAGTTACTCCGACGGGGGTCTTGAAGCTTTCTTT. Protein product: CASSYSDGGLEAFF.

There are a few counts of this clonotype. The rearrangement joins TRBV12-3 or TRBV12-4 to TRBJ1-3, with D hard to call. The CDR3 sequence is 10 residues long. Trimming shortened V by 2 bases and J by 7 bases, and 0 bases separated the two germline ends. CDR3 in amino acids: CASSLNTIYF. The CDR3 DNA sequence: TGTGCCAGCAGTTTAAACACCATATATTTT.

This clonotype was observed at least ten times. The V and J genes are TRBV5-6 and TRBJ2-3; D gene unclear. Germline assignment: CDR1 SGHDT and CDR2 YYEEEE. The V end lost 0 bases, the J end lost 2 bases, and 16 bases lay between the germline ends. The CDR3 consists of 17 residues. Here the CDR3 reads CASSLGMSTVFTDTQYF. The CDR3 nucleotides read TGTGCCAGCAGCTTGGGGATGAGTACCGTTTTCACAGATACGCAGTATTTT.

This clonotype came up a few times. This chain uses TRBV4-3 with TRBJ2-2; D perhaps matches TRBD2 (6 bases). The germline V gene has CDR1 LGHNA and CDR2 YSLEER. V gave up 0 bases and J gave up 2 bases, with 7 bases separating them. This CDR3 is built from 15 residues. The CDR3 protein is CASSQEGGNTGELFF. The CDR3 nucleotides are TGCGCCAGCAGCCAAGAGGGAGGTAACACCGGGGAGCTGTTTTTT.

This clonotype was counted only a few times. This chain uses TRBV28 with TRBJ1-4; the D gene is possibly TRBD1 (5 bases). The CDR3 sequence is 16 residues long. Trimming removed 5 bases from V and 3 bases from J, with 16 bases in between. Germline values: CDR1 MDHEN, CDR2 SYDVKM. In DNA, the CDR3 is TGTGCCAGCAGTGACGGGGCGTCGTACTCTAATGAAAAACTGTTTTTT. Amino acid sequence: CASSDGASYSNEKLFF.